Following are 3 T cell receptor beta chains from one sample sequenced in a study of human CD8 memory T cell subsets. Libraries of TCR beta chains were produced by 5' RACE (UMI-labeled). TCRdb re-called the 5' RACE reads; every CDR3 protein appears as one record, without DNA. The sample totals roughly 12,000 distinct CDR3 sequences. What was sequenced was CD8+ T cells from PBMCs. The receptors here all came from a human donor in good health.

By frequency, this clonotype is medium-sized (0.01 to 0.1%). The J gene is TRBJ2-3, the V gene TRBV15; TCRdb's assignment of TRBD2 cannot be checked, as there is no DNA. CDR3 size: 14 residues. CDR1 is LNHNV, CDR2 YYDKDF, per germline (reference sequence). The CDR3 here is CATSRARGGDTQYF.

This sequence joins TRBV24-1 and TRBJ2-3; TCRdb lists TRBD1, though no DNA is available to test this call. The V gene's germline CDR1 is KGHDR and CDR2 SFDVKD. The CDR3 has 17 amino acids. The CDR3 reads CATSDTSRQGATDTQYF.

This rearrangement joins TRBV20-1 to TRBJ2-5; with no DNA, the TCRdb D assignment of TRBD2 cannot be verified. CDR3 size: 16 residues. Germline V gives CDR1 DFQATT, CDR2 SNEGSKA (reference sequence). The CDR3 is CSARGRAALKQETQYF.